This T cell receptor (beta chain) was captured in a study of cytomegalovirus exposure and HLA in healthy donors. The study's findings and limits: Overall, roughly 170 TCR beta chains were annotated as cytomegalovirus-associated. Rare TCR sequences predominated, though certain public TCRs were found in many donors.

The CDR3 spans 11 residues. The V gene's germline CDR1 is DFQATT and CDR2 SNEGSKA (reference sequence). With 7 bases removed from V and 5 bases from J, the gap between germline ends came to 12 bases. On this clone: Its target is unknown.

The PCR had 60 Vbeta and 13 Jbeta primers. Clones were read by immunoSEQ multiplex PCR, and TCRdb kept only the in-frame ones, dropping some. The table for this sample gives some 51,000 clones. Input material: PBMCs. The chain couples TRBV20-1 to TRBJ2-7, with D unclear. This receptor was taken from a middle-aged man in good health and CMV-seropositive. The CDR3 region has the DNA TGCAGTGTGGGTCTAGGCGACGAGCAGTACTTC. Amino acids: CSVGLGDEQYF.